This passage covers 20 T cell receptor beta chains from one sample sequenced in a study of PD-L1 blockade in urothelial cancer. The time point denotes: pretreatment peripheral blood. Sequenced by immunoSEQ multiplex PCR; TCRdb stores in-frame clones only, minus some. This table has 55,000 to 85,000 clones, roughly 89% appearing once. Sequencing was performed on PBMCs, taken around atezolizumab (anti-PD-L1) treatment. The receptors were sampled from a woman between 70 and 85 years old with urothelial cancer.

The V gene is TRBV5-1, the J gene TRBJ2-5, with 7 nucleotides matching TRBD1. The CDR3 totals 15 residues. Germline-derived CDR1 and CDR2 are SGHRS and YFSETQ. V lost 4 bases and J lost 0; bases outside the gene matches: 6. This CDR3 reads CASSEVGQYQETQYF. The CDR3 coding sequence is TGCGCCAGCAGCGAAGTGGGACAGTACCAAGAGACCCAGTACTTC.

This CDR3 is CASSRDRERAEAFF. The CDR3 DNA sequence: TGTGCCAGCAGTAGGGACAGGGAAAGGGCTGAAGCTTTCTTT. This chain connects TRBV6-1 to TRBJ1-1; 9 bases match TRBD1. In germline, CDR1 is MNHNS, CDR2 SASEGT. The CDR3 is made up of 14 amino acids. V shed 5 bases and J 6 bases; nucleotides not matched to a gene: 7.

V and J are TRBV7-9 and TRBJ2-7; 10 positions agree with TRBD2. Germline CDR1 and CDR2: SEHNR and FQNEAQ (reference sequence). This CDR3 is built from 15 residues. With 4 bases clipped from V and 7 bases from J, the junction kept 10 bases outside the gene matches. Written as DNA, the CDR3 is TGTGCCAGCAGCTCTAGCGGGAGTCCGGGGGGAGAGCAGTACTTC. It encodes CASSSSGSPGGEQYF.

The J gene is TRBJ2-7, the V gene TRBV27, with 8 bases aligning to TRBD2. V lost 5 bases, J lost 4 bases, and 13 bases stayed unmatched. Germline-derived CDR1 and CDR2 are MNHEY and SMNVEV (reference sequence). CDR3 length equals 16 residues. The CDR3 nucleotides are TGTGCCAGCAGTCCTATTGGGACTAGTGTAGGTTACGAGCAGTACTTC. This translates into CASSPIGTSVGYEQYF.

J is TRBJ2-6 and V is TRBV5-1, with a weak D call TRBD2 (6 bases). Trimming stripped 0 bases from V and 2 bases from J, with 12 bases between. Germline lookup yields CDR1 SGHRS and CDR2 YFSETQ. The CDR3 spans 17 residues. CDR3: CASSLGVGGTGANVLTF. The CDR3 bases are TGCGCCAGCAGCTTGGGGGTCGGCGGGACTGGGGCCAACGTCCTGACTTTC.

The DNA of the CDR3 is TGTGCCAGCAGCCAAGGGCGGGTCGTCGATACGCAGTATTTT. It specifies CASSQGRVVDTQYF. J is TRBJ2-3 and V is TRBV14; D perhaps matches TRBD2 (5 bases). Germline values: CDR1 SGHDN, CDR2 FVKESK. Trimming took 1 base from V and 6 from J, leaving 11 bases between them. This CDR3 is 14 amino acids long. The variable domain in full, completed from reference TRBV14 and TRBJ2-3, reads EAGVTQFPSHSVIEKGQTVTLRCDPISGHDNLYWYRRVMGKEIKFLLHFVKESKQDESGMPNNRFLAERTGGTYSTLKVQPAELEDSGVYFCASSQGRVVDTQYFGPGTRLTVL.

The rearrangement links TRBV2 to TRBJ2-2, with 9 bases aligning to TRBD2. The CDR3 contains 14 residues. Germline V CDR1 and CDR2: SNHLY, FYNNEI. The J segment lost 6 bases and the V segment lost 4 bases, leaving 3 bases of the junction unmatched. The CDR3 nucleotides read TGTGCCAGCAGTGCCTGGACTAGCGCCGGGGAGCTGTTTTTT. The encoded protein is CASSAWTSAGELFF. Full variable domain (remainder filled in from reference TRBV2 and TRBJ2-2): EPEVTQTPSHQVTQMGQEVILRCVPISNHLYFYWYRQILGQKVEFLVSFYNNEISEKSEIFDDQFSVERPDGSNFTLKIRSTKLEDSAMYFCASSAWTSAGELFFGEGSRLTVL.

The V and J genes are TRBV18 and TRBJ2-6; 15 positions match TRBD2. The CDR3 has 19 residues. The V gene end was trimmed by 6 bases and the J gene end by 0 bases; junction bases not matched to a gene: 6. Germline lookup yields CDR1 KGHSH and CDR2 LQKENI. As DNA, the CDR3 is TGTGCCAGCTCGACGGGGACTAGCGGGGGGACCTCTGGGGCCAACGTCCTGACTTTC. As protein: CASSTGTSGGTSGANVLTF.

The table lists this clone with a few counts. Other DNA variants within this sample encode the same CDR3. The rearrangement joins TRBV15 to TRBJ2-7; TRBD1 might be the D (5 bases). V shed 0 bases and J shed 3 bases, with 9 bases lying between them. The CDR3 extends over 14 amino acids. CDR1 and CDR2 (germline): LNHNV, YYDKDF (reference sequence). For the CDR3, the DNA is TGTGCCACCAGCAGAGATCAGGGTAACTACGAGCAGTACTTC. This codes for CATSRDQGNYEQYF. The full variable domain, in which reference TRBV15 and TRBJ2-7 provide the parts outside the CDR3, is DAMVIQNPRYQVTQFGKPVTLSCSQTLNHNVMYWYQQKSSQAPKLLFHYYDKDFNNEADTPDNFQSRRPNTSFCFLDIRSPGLGDTAMYLCATSRDQGNYEQYFGPGTRLTVT.

V usage is TRBV5-1 and J usage is TRBJ1-4; 7 bases match TRBD1. Germline lookup yields CDR1 SGHRS and CDR2 YFSETQ. V lost 0 bases and J lost 7; bases outside the gene matches: 9. The CDR3 covers 16 residues. The CDR3 reads CASSLGSTGTGEKLFF. In DNA, the CDR3 is TGCGCCAGCAGCTTGGGATCGACAGGGACGGGTGAAAAACTGTTTTTT.

This clone was seen a few times. V is TRBV15 and J is TRBJ1-1; no clear D gene. Germline V CDR1 and CDR2: LNHNV, YYDKDF (reference sequence). The CDR3 is 12 residues long. The V and J ends lost 0 bases and 9 bases respectively, with 8 bases between them. CDR3 sequence (DNA): TGTGCCACCAGCAGAGATACGGGGAAAGCTTTCTTT. It translates to CATSRDTGKAFF.

V and J are TRBV19 and TRBJ2-2; 8 bases match TRBD1. After removal of 7 bases from V and 5 bases from J, the junction contained 15 bases not matched to a gene. From germline, CDR1 is LNHDA and CDR2 SQIVND (reference sequence). This CDR3 contains 17 residues. The chain's CDR3 is CASTSGSWRDRTGELFF. The CDR3 region has the DNA TGTGCCAGTACCTCAGGGAGTTGGCGGGACAGGACCGGGGAGCTGTTTTTT.

The CDR3: CASSWTGEEQYF. The CDR3 bases are TGTGCCAGCAGCTGGACAGGGGAAGAGCAGTACTTC. The V and J genes are TRBV5-5 and TRBJ2-7; 9 bases fit TRBD1. Trimming cost V 3 bases and J 7 bases; bases outside gene matches: 2. Germline CDR1 SGHKS, CDR2 YYEKEE (reference sequence). This CDR3 spans 12 amino acids.

Ten or more counts support this clone. The chain recombines TRBV5-1 with TRBJ1-5; tentative D call: TRBD1 (5 bases). Germline values: CDR1 SGHRS, CDR2 YFSETQ. Trimming pared 4 bases from V and 0 bases from J, leaving 11 bases between. The CDR3 is 15 residues long. CDR3 sequence reads: CASSPDNPSNQPQHF. CDR3 bases: TGCGCCAGCAGCCCGGACAACCCTAGCAATCAGCCCCAGCATTTT.

The V gene is TRBV5-1, the J gene TRBJ1-1; D is ambiguous. This CDR3 region has 16 residues. From germline, CDR1 is SGHRS and CDR2 YFSETQ. Between the trimmed V and J ends, which lost 0 bases and 1 base, there was a span of 13 bases. CDR3 residues: CASSLGFGSKNTEAFF. The CDR3 region has the DNA TGCGCCAGCAGCTTGGGTTTTGGCTCAAAGAACACTGAAGCTTTCTTT.

This chain links TRBV30 with TRBJ1-6; no clear D gene. CDR3 length: 14 residues. Deletions cut 5 bases from V and 6 bases from J, with 14 bases between. The germline gives CDR1 GTSNPN, CDR2 SVGIG (reference sequence). The CDR3 is CAWSGRAFNSPLHF. In DNA form, the CDR3 reads TGTGCCTGGTCCGGGAGAGCGTTTAATTCACCCCTCCACTTT.

The chain joins TRBV10-3 to TRBJ2-5, with 8 positions matching TRBD2. This CDR3 is 18 amino acids long. The ends lost 4 bases at V and 0 bases at J; junction bases unmatched: 13. Germline assignment: CDR1 ENHRY and CDR2 SYGVKD. CDR3 protein: CAISGYVFEREYQETQYF. Here the CDR3 DNA reads TGTGCCATCAGTGGATACGTATTCGAGCGGGAGTACCAAGAGACCCAGTACTTC.

The rearrangement joins TRBV4-2 to TRBJ2-7; TRBD1 matches at 8 bases. Germline CDR1 reads LGHNA; CDR2 reads YNFKEQ. The trim removed 4 bases at V and 4 bases at J, leaving 9 bases unmatched. This CDR3 comprises 15 residues. The CDR3 bases are TGTGCCAGCAGCCCCGACAGGGGATTCAGGTACGAGCAGTACTTC. It yields the protein CASSPDRGFRYEQYF.

The CDR3 DNA is TGCGCCAGCAGCTTGGTCGGGGGGCGGGAAGAGACCCAGTACTTC. Residues: CASSLVGGREETQYF. The chain links TRBV5-1 to TRBJ2-5, with a possible D match to TRBD2 (7 bases). There are 15 residues in the CDR3. V lost 0 bases and J lost 3, with 12 bases in between. In germline, CDR1 is SGHRS, CDR2 YFSETQ.

The rearrangement joins TRBV10-2 to TRBJ1-2, with 8 bases matching TRBD1. Per the germline V gene, CDR1 is WSHSY and CDR2 is SAAADI. V shed 4 bases, J shed 1 base, and the junction held 8 bases outside the gene matches. CDR3 size: 16 residues. CDR3 residues: CASSGTGLYLNYGYTF. Here the CDR3 DNA reads TGCGCCAGCAGTGGGACAGGGCTTTACCTTAACTATGGCTACACCTTC.